This passage covers 27 T cell receptor beta chains from one sample sequenced in a study of T cells in Graves' hyperthyroidism and ophthalmopathy. Template material for amplifying TCR beta CDR3 regions consisted of RNA transcripts. During a first-round RT-PCR of the TCR CDR3, the HTBI primer set was used. TCRdb re-derived calls from the multiplex PCR reads in MiXCR, one entry per CDR3 protein. The table records 250,000 to 300,000 distinct CDR3 sequences, about an eighth of them present only once. The material sequenced was blood. The receptor source for this set is a woman aged 25 to 39 with Graves' hyperthyroidism that later progressed to Graves' ophthalmopathy.

This clonotype was recorded at least ten times. The genes are TRBV29-1 and TRBJ2-7; tentatively, D is TRBD1 or TRBD2 (6 bases each). The CDR3 runs to 13 residues. In germline, CDR1 is SQVTM, CDR2 ANQGSEA. Trimming took 1 base from V and 3 from J, leaving 10 bases between them. The DNA of the CDR3 is TGCAGCGTTGAAGTGGCGGGACACTACGAGCAGTACTTC. The encoded protein is CSVEVAGHYEQYF.

Many counts were recorded for this clonotype. V usage is TRBV28 and J usage is TRBJ2-1, with D possibly TRBD2 on 5 matching bases. Trimming left V 8 bases short and J 8 bases short, with 19 bases between. Germline V gene lookup returns CDR1 MDHEN and CDR2 SYDVKM. The CDR3 is 14 amino acids. CDR3: CASALGGADDEQFF. CDR3 coding DNA: TGTGCCAGCGCCCTCGGTGGAGCGGACGATGAGCAGTTCTTC.

This clonotype was counted between two and nine times. This sequence joins TRBV6-2 or TRBV6-3 and TRBJ1-6, with 8 nucleotides matching TRBD1. With 5 bases clipped from V and 10 bases from J, the junction kept 4 bases outside the gene matches. The CDR3 totals 13 residues. CDR1 is MNHEY, CDR2 SVGEGT, per germline. The CDR3 DNA follows: TGTGCCAGCAGTCACGGACAGGGCTCACCCCTCCACTTT. It yields the protein CASSHGQGSPLHF.

This clonotype was observed many times. The gene calls are TRBV30 and TRBJ1-5; 10 bases fit TRBD1. The V gene's germline CDR1 is GTSNPN and CDR2 SVGIG (reference sequence). The trim removed 2 bases at V and 4 bases at J, leaving 2 bases unmatched. The CDR3 contains 14 residues. In nucleotides, the CDR3 is TGTGCCTGGAGTCCGGGACAGGGGAATCAGCCCCAGCATTTT. This encodes CAWSPGQGNQPQHF.

V and J are TRBV10-3 and TRBJ2-7, with 7 bases lining up with TRBD1. Germline loops: CDR1 ENHRY, CDR2 SYGVKD. The CDR3 runs to 14 residues. Trimming cost V 7 bases and J 2 bases; bases outside gene matches: 8. The chain's CDR3 is CAITRDSGTYEQYF. The DNA of the CDR3 is TGTGCCATCACCCGGGACAGTGGAACCTACGAGCAGTACTTC.

This clonotype came up a few times. The chain joins TRBV4-2 to TRBJ1-1; D gene uncertain. Trimming cost V 2 bases and J 0 bases, with 10 bases left between them. The CDR3 covers 15 residues. The V gene's germline CDR1 is LGHNA and CDR2 YNFKEQ. The DNA for the CDR3 is TGTGCCAGCAGCCAATTTAGTATTATGAACACTGAAGCTTTCTTT. Its translation: CASSQFSIMNTEAFF.

Many counts were recorded for this clonotype. The chain has TRBV2 and TRBJ1-5; D perhaps matches TRBD1 (6 bases). The CDR3 is made up of 13 amino acids. Germline values: CDR1 SNHLY, CDR2 FYNNEI. V was clipped by 4 bases and J by 10 bases, with 14 bases between them. This CDR3 is CASSAEGGSPQHF. In DNA form, the CDR3 reads TGTGCCAGCAGTGCGGAAGGGGGATCCCCCCAGCATTTT.

Many counts were recorded for this clonotype. The chain couples TRBV2 to TRBJ1-6; D gene uncertain. Between the trimmed V and J ends, which lost 3 bases and 4 bases, there was a span of 10 bases. The CDR3 totals 15 residues. Germline V CDR1 and CDR2: SNHLY, FYNNEI. CDR3 protein: CASSDGDGYNSPLHF. The CDR3 DNA is TGTGCCAGCAGTGACGGAGACGGATATAATTCACCCCTCCACTTT.

This clonotype was observed a handful of times. The chain joins TRBV6-5 to TRBJ2-7; 12 bases fit TRBD2. The CDR3 consists of 15 residues. Per the germline V gene, CDR1 is MNHEY and CDR2 is SVGAGI. Trimming took 2 bases from V and 6 from J; bases not matched to a gene: 5. The DNA for the CDR3 is TGTGCCAGCAGTTACCCCGGACTAGCGGGACTCGAGCAGTACTTC. It codes for CASSYPGLAGLEQYF.

This clonotype was seen at least ten times. This chain links TRBV27 with TRBJ2-1; 12 nucleotides align to TRBD2. The CDR3 has 23 residues. The J segment lost 0 bases and the V segment lost 4 bases, leaving 22 bases of the junction unmatched. The germline V gene encodes CDR1 MNHEY and CDR2 SMNVEV (reference sequence). CDR3 sequence: CASSSSDPTGTSGLAGSYNEQFF. DNA of the CDR3: TGTGCCAGCAGTTCCTCTGACCCCACCGGGACATCGGGACTAGCGGGCTCCTACAATGAGCAGTTCTTC.

This chain links TRBV19 with TRBJ1-1; D uncertain. Trimming pared 6 bases from V and 4 bases from J, leaving 15 bases between. Germline CDR1 and CDR2: LNHDA and SQIVND (reference sequence). CDR3 size: 14 residues. The CDR3: CASSRLGSGTEAFF. CDR3 coding DNA: TGTGCCAGTAGCCGACTCGGATCCGGCACTGAAGCTTTCTTT.

This clonotype was observed many times. The V call is TRBV28, the J call TRBJ2-7; 8 positions match TRBD2. CDR1 MDHEN and CDR2 SYDVKM come from the germline V gene. V gave up 2 bases and J gave up 0 bases; unmatched junction bases: 3. CDR3 length: 15 residues. The CDR3 region has the DNA TGTGCCAGCAGTTTAAGCGGGAGTTTCTCCTACGAGCAGTACTTC. Amino acid sequence: CASSLSGSFSYEQYF.

This clonotype was counted many times. This chain connects TRBV20-1 to TRBJ2-1; the D is unclear. This CDR3 has 14 amino acids. The V gene lost 0 bases and the J gene lost 8 bases, with 14 bases spanning the gap. The germline CDR1 and CDR2 sequences are DFQATT and SNEGSKA (reference sequence). DNA for the CDR3: TGCAGTGCTAGAGATACGGTGGATGGCCATGAGCAGTTCTTC. Protein sequence: CSARDTVDGHEQFF.

To note about this clonotype: This clone may be a read error of a much larger clone one base away. V is TRBV28 and J is TRBJ1-1, with no clear D. Germline lookup yields CDR1 MDHEN and CDR2 SYDVKM. The CDR3 is made up of 16 amino acids. The CDR3 coding sequence is TGTGCCGGCAGTTTAAATCCGGGGTCCATCCCCCCAAAAGCTTTCTTT. Protein: CAGSLNPGSIPPKAFF.

This clonotype appeared many times. The chain carries TRBV11-3 and TRBJ2-1; D not resolved. The V end lost 0 bases, the J end lost 7 bases, and 7 bases lay between the germline ends. The CDR3 length is 13 residues. CDR1 is SGHNT and CDR2 is YENEEA in the germline V gene. CDR3: CASSLDQENEQFF. The DNA for the CDR3 is TGTGCCAGCAGCTTAGATCAAGAGAATGAGCAGTTCTTC.

There are many counts of this clonotype. This chain uses TRBV2 with TRBJ1-6, with 9 nucleotides matching TRBD1. The length of the CDR3 is 18 residues. Trimming took 9 bases from V and 11 from J; bases not matched to a gene: 23. The germline CDR1 and CDR2 sequences are SNHLY and FYNNEI. The DNA for the CDR3 is TGTGCCAGTCGAGGTCCCCCGGCCGGGACAGGGAGTGAGGCACCCCTCCACTTT. It is translated as CASRGPPAGTGSEAPLHF.

The sample holds many counts of this clonotype. The V call is TRBV10-3, the J call TRBJ1-5, with a weak D call TRBD1 (5 bases). The CDR3 length is 13 residues. V lost 4 bases and J lost 7, with 11 bases in between. Germline V gene lookup returns CDR1 ENHRY and CDR2 SYGVKD. CDR3 amino acids: CAISVGSGQPQHF. The CDR3 nucleotides read TGTGCCATCAGTGTGGGGTCAGGGCAGCCCCAGCATTTT.

As regards this clonotype: A read error may be the cause here, since a much bigger clone is one base away. The chain uses TRBV7-9 and TRBJ2-7; 14 bases are shared with TRBD2. CDR1 and CDR2 (germline): SEHNR, FQNEAQ (reference sequence). The CDR3 is 15 residues long. The CDR3 DNA follows: TGTGCCAGCAGGCAGACTAGCGGGAGGGCCTATGAGCAGTACTTC. Protein: CASRQTSGRAYEQYF.

This clonotype showed up many times. This chain links TRBV20-1 with TRBJ1-1; tentative D call: TRBD1 (5 bases). CDR1 and CDR2 from the germline V gene are DFQATT and SNEGSKA (reference sequence). Trimming shortened V by 2 bases and J by 10 bases, and 14 bases separated the two germline ends. This CDR3 region has 12 residues. CDR3 coding DNA: TGCAGTGCTAGACTTCGGGGCTTCGGAGCTTTCTTT. Its translation is CSARLRGFGAFF.

This clonotype was counted only a few times. The chain links TRBV7-2 to TRBJ2-5; TRBD1 agrees at 11 bases. Germline V gene sequence: CDR1 SGHTA, CDR2 FQGNSA. The CDR3 consists of 14 residues. J lost 5 bases, V lost 6 bases, and 5 bases had no gene match. CDR3 protein: CASSWTGGGETQYF. CDR3 nucleotides: TGTGCCAGCAGTTGGACAGGGGGCGGCGAGACCCAGTACTTC.

This clonotype has a handful of counts. The V call is TRBV4-1, the J call TRBJ1-2, with D possibly TRBD1 on 5 matching bases. This CDR3 comprises 15 residues. The V end was cut by 0 bases, the J end by 4 bases, with 12 bases between. Germline V lookup: CDR1 MGHRA, CDR2 YSYEKL. This chain's CDR3 is CASSQDQGQGYGYTF. CDR3 nucleotide sequence: TGCGCCAGCAGCCAAGATCAGGGCCAGGGCTATGGCTACACCTTC.

The rearrangement joins TRBV27 to TRBJ2-3; D is perhaps TRBD1 (5 bases). Trimming shortened V by 7 bases and J by 2 bases, and 16 bases separated the two germline ends. The CDR3 sequence is 15 residues long. Per the germline V gene, CDR1 is MNHEY and CDR2 is SMNVEV (reference sequence). The CDR3 DNA sequence: TGTGCCAGCAAGCTCTTTGGGGCCCTCACAGATACGCAGTATTTT. It codes for CASKLFGALTDTQYF.

This clonotype was detected ten times or more. The chain's CDR3 is CASSTGTGYNQPQHF. For the CDR3, the DNA is TGTGCCAGCAGTACCGGGACAGGATACAATCAGCCCCAGCATTTT. This chain uses TRBV6-2 or TRBV6-3 with TRBJ1-5; 8 bases line up with TRBD1. CDR3 size: 15 residues. From germline, CDR1 is MNHEY and CDR2 SVGEGT. Trimming took 5 bases from V and 3 from J; bases not matched to a gene: 6.

This clonotype showed up many times. V is TRBV20-1 and J is TRBJ1-2, with 10 bases matching TRBD1. CDR1 is DFQATT, CDR2 SNEGSKA, per germline (reference sequence). V shed 4 bases and J 8 bases; nucleotides not matched to a gene: 10. This CDR3 contains 14 residues. The CDR3 DNA reads TGCAGTGCTATTCCGGGGACAGGGGCGGGCGGCTACACCTTC. Its protein is CSAIPGTGAGGYTF.

In this sample, this clonotype turned up many times. The V and J genes are TRBV28 and TRBJ2-7; tentatively, D is TRBD1 (6 bases). From germline, CDR1 is MDHEN and CDR2 SYDVKM. Trimming cost V 1 base and J 6 bases, with 19 bases left between them. The CDR3 sequence is 16 residues long. The CDR3 loop reads CASSLSDAGEGSEQYF. The CDR3 DNA sequence: TGTGCCAGCAGTTTATCCGACGCAGGGGAAGGTAGCGAGCAGTACTTC. Full variable domain (missing parts from reference TRBV28 and TRBJ2-7): DVKVTQSSRYLVKRTGEKVFLECVQDMDHENMFWYRQDPGLGLRLIYFSYDVKMKEKGDIPEGYSVSREKKERFSLILESASTNQTSMYLCASSLSDAGEGSEQYFGPGTRLTVT.

About this clonotype: A read error is possible here, since a much larger clone lies one base away. The chain has TRBV28 and TRBJ1-1; 8 positions match TRBD1. The ends lost 6 bases at V and 5 bases at J; junction bases unmatched: 14. The CDR3 consists of 16 residues. From germline, CDR1 is MDHEN and CDR2 SYDVKM. The CDR3 DNA is TGTGCCAGCAGGGAGACGACAGGGGACAAAAGAACTGAAGCTTTCTTT. Amino acid sequence: CASRETTGDKRTEAFF.

This clonotype showed up many times. CDR3 DNA sequence: TGTGCCAGCAGTCCTCTGGGGAGCGGATTACAAGAGACCCAGTACTTC. Translation: CASSPLGSGLQETQYF. The chain joins TRBV28 to TRBJ2-5; perhaps TRBD2 as D (5 bases). The CDR3 has 16 amino acids. Trimming pared 5 bases from V and 2 bases from J, leaving 18 bases between. Germline CDR1 reads MDHEN; CDR2 reads SYDVKM.